Listed below are T cell receptor beta chains from one sample, sequenced in a study of graft-versus-host responses after intestinal transplantation. The table came from immunoSEQ multiplex PCR; TCRdb's copy has only in-frame clones and leaves some out. Here the sample spans about 20,000 clones, 40% to 55% being singletons. The starting material was alloreactive CD4+ T cells from a mixed lymphocyte reaction culture, obtained before intestinal transplant. The receptors here all came from a human patient who received an intestinal transplant. The CDR3 runs from the conserved cysteine through the conserved F or W. Each record gives: clone size, V gene, D gene, J gene, CDR3 DNA, CDR3 protein. The D gene is left open where the match is weak. Clone size is not always given. Where it is, it says once, few, many or a class for expanded clones.

clone size: .
V gene: TRBV5-4
D gene: .
J gene: TRBJ1-3
CDR3 DNA: TGTGCCAGCAGCTTGTCCGGGACACTCTCTGGAAACACCATATATTTT
CDR3 protein: CASSLSGTLSGNTIYF

clone size: .
V gene: TRBV6-5
D gene: TRBD1
J gene: TRBJ2-7
CDR3 DNA: TGTGCCAGCAGTTACCCGGGACAGAACTACGAGCAGTACTTC
CDR3 protein: CASSYPGQNYEQYF

clone size: .
V gene: TRBV5-1
D gene: TRBD1
J gene: TRBJ1-1
CDR3 DNA: TGCGCCAGCAGCTCACCGGGACAGGTGACTGAAGCTTTCTTT
CDR3 protein: CASSSPGQVTEAFF

clone size: .
V gene: TRBV5-8
D gene: TRBD2
J gene: TRBJ2-5
CDR3 DNA: TGTGCCAGCAGCCCCGGAGGAGCGGGGGGGCCGGAGACCCAGTACTTC
CDR3 protein: CASSPGGAGGPETQYF

clone size: .
V gene: TRBV15
D gene: .
J gene: TRBJ2-7
CDR3 DNA: TGTGCCACCAGCACCCCGGAGGGGCGGGTCGGCGAGCAGTACTTC
CDR3 protein: CATSTPEGRVGEQYF

clone size: .
V gene: TRBV5-6
D gene: TRBD2
J gene: TRBJ2-3
CDR3 DNA: TGTGCCAGCAGCTTGGTGGCGGGGGGGCCCGGGTATACGCAGTATTTT
CDR3 protein: CASSLVAGGPGYTQYF

clone size: .
V gene: TRBV2
D gene: .
J gene: TRBJ2-7
CDR3 DNA: TGTGCCAGCCGCTCCGGGGAGTACGAGCAGTACTTC
CDR3 protein: CASRSGEYEQYF

clone size: .
V gene: TRBV4-1
D gene: TRBD2
J gene: TRBJ2-5
CDR3 DNA: TGCGCCAGCAGCCAAGGAGCGGGGGGGCCGTGGGAGACCCAGTACTTC
CDR3 protein: CASSQGAGGPWETQYF

clone size: few
V gene: TRBV6-6
D gene: .
J gene: TRBJ2-3
CDR3 DNA: TGTGCCAGCAGTACTACAGATACGCAGTATTTT
CDR3 protein: CASSTTDTQYF

clone size: few
V gene: TRBV6-5
D gene: .
J gene: TRBJ1-3
CDR3 DNA: TGTGCCAGCAGTTGGGGGCCTGGAAACACCATATATTTT
CDR3 protein: CASSWGPGNTIYF

clone size: .
V gene: TRBV11-1
D gene: .
J gene: TRBJ2-7
CDR3 DNA: TGTGCCAGCAGCCCCCTATACCGGTACGGCGAGCAGTACTTC
CDR3 protein: CASSPLYRYGEQYF

clone size: few
V gene: TRBV6-6
D gene: TRBD1
J gene: TRBJ1-1
CDR3 DNA: TGTGCCAGCAGTTACCCGACAGGGGGTGAAGCTTTCTTT
CDR3 protein: CASSYPTGGEAFF

clone size: .
V gene: TRBV9
D gene: TRBD2
J gene: TRBJ2-1
CDR3 DNA: TGTGCCAGCAGCCTAGCGGGGGGGCTCTACAATGAGCAGTTCTTC
CDR3 protein: CASSLAGGLYNEQFF

clone size: .
V gene: TRBV9
D gene: .
J gene: TRBJ1-2
CDR3 DNA: TGTGCCAGCAGCGTGGGGGGGGCCTATGGCTACACCTTC
CDR3 protein: CASSVGGAYGYTF

clone size: .
V gene: TRBV6-1
D gene: .
J gene: TRBJ2-1
CDR3 DNA: TGTGCCAGCATACGGGCCTACAATGAGCAGTTCTTC
CDR3 protein: CASIRAYNEQFF

clone size: .
V gene: TRBV5-1
D gene: TRBD2
J gene: TRBJ2-1
CDR3 DNA: TGCGCCAGCAGCTTGGATAGCGGGGGGGCCCAGCTCTTC
CDR3 protein: CASSLDSGGAQLF

clone size: .
V gene: TRBV18
D gene: .
J gene: TRBJ2-5
CDR3 DNA: TGTGCCAGCTCCCCTGCCCAGGGAAAGACCCAGTACTTC
CDR3 protein: CASSPAQGKTQYF

clone size: .
V gene: TRBV5-6
D gene: .
J gene: TRBJ1-5
CDR3 DNA: TGTGCCAGCAGCTTGGCGGGGGGTAATCAGCCCCAGCATTTT
CDR3 protein: CASSLAGGNQPQHF

clone size: few
V gene: TRBV7-6
D gene: TRBD1
J gene: TRBJ2-7
CDR3 DNA: TGTGCCAGCAGCCCCGGGGACAGGGTCGACGAGCAGTACTTC
CDR3 protein: CASSPGDRVDEQYF

clone size: .
V gene: TRBV5-1
D gene: .
J gene: TRBJ2-1
CDR3 DNA: TGCGCCAGCAGCTTGTCTAGTTTGGGGCTTTACAATGAGCAGTTCTTC
CDR3 protein: CASSLSSLGLYNEQFF

clone size: few
V gene: TRBV7-9
D gene: .
J gene: TRBJ1-2
CDR3 DNA: TGTGCCAGCAGCCCAGACACGAACTATGGCTACACCTTC
CDR3 protein: CASSPDTNYGYTF

clone size: .
V gene: TRBV5-4
D gene: .
J gene: TRBJ1-1
CDR3 DNA: TGTGCCAGCAGCTTTGACAGAGACACTGAAGCTTTCTTT
CDR3 protein: CASSFDRDTEAFF